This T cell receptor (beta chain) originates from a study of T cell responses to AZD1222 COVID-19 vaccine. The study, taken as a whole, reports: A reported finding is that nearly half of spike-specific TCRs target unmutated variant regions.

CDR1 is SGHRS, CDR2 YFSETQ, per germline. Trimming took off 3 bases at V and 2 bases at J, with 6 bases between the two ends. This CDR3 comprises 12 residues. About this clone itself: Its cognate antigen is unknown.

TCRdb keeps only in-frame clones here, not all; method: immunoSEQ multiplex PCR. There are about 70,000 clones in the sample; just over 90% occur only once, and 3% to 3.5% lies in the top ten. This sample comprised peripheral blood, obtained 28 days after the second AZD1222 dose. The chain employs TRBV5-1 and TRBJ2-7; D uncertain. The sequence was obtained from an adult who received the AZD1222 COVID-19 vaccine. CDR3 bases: TGCGCCAGCAGCTCCCTTCCCTACGAGCAGTACTTC. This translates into CASSSLPYEQYF.